Below are 18 T cell receptor beta chains sequenced from a single sample in a study of prognosis after radiotherapy for stage I lung cancer (dated by TCRdb to the early 2020s). TCRdb lists the instrument as Illumina HiSeq 3000. Two rounds of multiplex PCR on genomic DNA were used to amplify the TCR beta CDR3 region. The first PCR round used primers specific to each TRBV and TRBJ gene, with sequences filed in Chinese patent CN105087789A. TCRdb redid the processing of the public reads, applying fastp at Q25 and MiXCR, and retained in-frame beta chains. Each entry is one CDR3 protein sequence, shown with its most common DNA and genes. This sample comprises over 20,000 distinct CDR3 sequences, 36% of them detected only once. The ten largest clones capture less than 70% of the sample. Source: PBMCs, taken before or after stereotactic body radiation therapy (not recorded which). These receptors were obtained from a donor aged 50 or older with non-small cell lung cancer.

On this clonotype: A far bigger clonotype differs at one base, so this is likely a read error. The rearrangement links TRBV12-3 or TRBV12-4 to TRBJ2-3, with TRBD2 identical over 7 bases. The CDR3 runs to 14 residues. The CDR3 sequence is CGSSRLALTDTQYF. Here the CDR3 DNA reads TGTGGCAGCAGTCGACTAGCCCTCACAGATACGCAGTATTTT.

In its sample, this clonotype was seen a few times. V usage is TRBV24-1 and J usage is TRBJ2-7; 7 bases match TRBD1. V dropped 6 bases and J dropped 3; count of bases not matched to a gene: 1. The CDR3 runs to 12 residues. From germline, CDR1 is KGHDR and CDR2 SFDVKD. The DNA for the CDR3 is TGTGCCACCAGTCCAGGGGGCTACGAGCAGTACTTC. Encoded protein: CATSPGGYEQYF.

This clonotype is termed medium-sized. This chain links TRBV12-3 or TRBV12-4 with TRBJ1-3; 7 bases are a match to TRBD1. The CDR3 has 15 residues. The V gene end was trimmed by 4 bases and the J gene end by 4 bases; junction bases not matched to a gene: 7. The CDR3 DNA follows: TGTGCCAGCAGTTCTACCGGGACAGTCGGAAACACCATATATTTT. Protein: CASSSTGTVGNTIYF.

This clonotype came up once. A read error is likely here: a far larger clone is one base away. This chain uses TRBV6-5 with TRBJ2-1; TRBD1 is a possible D gene (5 bases). The V gene's germline CDR1 is MNHEY and CDR2 SVGAGI. The CDR3 has 15 residues. Trimming removed 8 bases at V and 0 bases at J, with 14 bases between. This CDR3 reads CASLLRTSSYNEQFF. CDR3 in DNA: TGTGCCAGCCTCCTGCGGACAAGCTCCTACAATGAGCAGTTCTTC.

In regard to this clonotype: This may be a read error, as it is one base from a much larger clone. The V gene is TRBV18, the J gene TRBJ1-2; the D gene is possibly TRBD1 (5 bases). The CDR3 consists of 16 residues. Per germline, CDR1 KGHSH and CDR2 LQKENI. V lost 4 bases, J lost 0 bases, and 15 bases lay in between. CDR3 in amino acids: CASSQPSQGANYGYTF. Written as DNA, the CDR3 is TGTGCCAGCTCACAACCGTCGCAGGGTGCTAACTATGGCTACACCTTC.

A word on this clonotype: With a much larger clone just one base away, this may be a read error. This chain links TRBV4-2 with TRBJ2-1, with D tentatively TRBD1 or TRBD2 (6 bases each). There are 18 residues in the CDR3. Germline V gives CDR1 LGHNA, CDR2 YNFKEQ. Trimming cost V 0 bases and J 0 bases, with 15 bases left between them. The CDR3 DNA is TGTGCCAGCAGCCAAGATTGGGGGCGGGGTAGCTCCTACAATGAGCAGTTCTTC. Its translation is CASSQDWGRGSSYNEQFF.

In the case of this clonotype: This may be a read error: a much more frequent sequence differs by one nucleotide. The chain combines TRBV24-1 with TRBJ2-6, with TRBD2 as a possible D gene (5 bases). V was cut by 3 bases and J by 10 bases, with 21 bases left in between. Looked up from germline, CDR1 is KGHDR and CDR2 is SFDVKD. The CDR3 runs 17 residues. The CDR3 region has the DNA TGTGCCACCAGTGATGGACTCCCTAAAACACCCGGGAACGTCCTGACTTTC. The encoded protein is CATSDGLPKTPGNVLTF.

This clonotype appeared many times. The chain recombines TRBV9 with TRBJ1-1; D remains ambiguous. Trimming took 4 bases from V and 3 from J, leaving 16 bases between them. CDR1 is SGDLS, CDR2 YYNGEE, per germline. The CDR3 length is 15 residues. CDR3 in DNA: TGTGCCAGCAGCTCCTTCGACGGAGCTCACACTGAAGCTTTCTTT. It translates to CASSSFDGAHTEAFF.

This clonotype was detected once. A clone one base away is much larger, so this may be a read error. The rearrangement links TRBV5-8 to TRBJ2-1; 8 bases fit TRBD1. The germline V gene encodes CDR1 SGHTS and CDR2 YDEGEE. CDR3 length: 14 residues. CDR3 DNA: TGTGCCATCAGCTTCTCAGGGGGCGCCAATGAGCAGTTCTTC. It is translated as CAISFSGGANEQFF.

This clonotype was detected ten times or more. V and J are TRBV4-1 and TRBJ2-1; 7 bases align to TRBD2. With V trimmed by 1 base and J by 3 bases, 6 bases remained unmatched. CDR1 and CDR2 from the germline V gene are MGHRA and YSYEKL. The CDR3 covers 16 residues. CDR3 coding DNA: TGCGCCAGCAGCCAAGTAACATTAGCGGGCTACAATGAGCAGTTCTTC. It is translated as CASSQVTLAGYNEQFF.

In this sample, this clonotype turned up many times. The V and J genes are TRBV19 and TRBJ1-1, with TRBD1 identical over 11 bases. V lost 8 bases and J lost 11; bases outside the gene matches: 10. The CDR3 runs to 13 residues. Germline loops: CDR1 LNHDA, CDR2 SQIVND (reference sequence). The CDR3 coding sequence is TGTGCCAGTGCCCGGGACAGGGGGTTAAAGGCTTTCTTT. Translating gives CASARDRGLKAFF.

This clonotype was found many times. The V and J genes are TRBV7-8 and TRBJ1-1, with D unresolved. The CDR3 loop spans 13 amino acids. Germline V gene lookup returns CDR1 SGHVS and CDR2 FQNEAQ. V was clipped by 5 bases and J by 6 bases, with 13 bases between them. CDR3: CASSPGGRAEAFF. Here the CDR3 DNA reads TGTGCCAGCAGCCCTGGTGGTCGGGCTGAAGCTTTCTTT.

This clonotype occurred many times. V is TRBV13 and J is TRBJ1-2; 9 bases agree with TRBD1. CDR1 and CDR2 (germline): PRHDT, FYEKMQ (reference sequence). CDR3 length: 14 amino acids. Trimming cost V 6 bases and J 5 bases; bases outside gene matches: 7. The CDR3 nucleotides are TGTGCCAGCAGACCACAGGGGGCTCGTTATGGCTACACCTTC. This translates into CASRPQGARYGYTF.

This clonotype was seen many times. The V call is TRBV9, the J call TRBJ2-5, with 14 bases that match TRBD2. This CDR3 region has 16 residues. The V gene end was trimmed by 4 bases and the J gene end by 5 bases; junction bases not matched to a gene: 7. Germline V gives CDR1 SGDLS, CDR2 YYNGEE. As DNA, the CDR3 is TGTGCCAGCAGCACGACTAGCGGGAGGGCCGTGGAGACCCAGTACTTC. Amino acid sequence: CASSTTSGRAVETQYF.

This clonotype was observed many times. The gene calls are TRBV5-1 and TRBJ2-1, with a possible D match to TRBD2 (6 bases). The CDR3 runs 16 residues. The germline V gene has CDR1 SGHRS and CDR2 YFSETQ. Trimming stripped 0 bases from V and 4 bases from J, with 14 bases between. CDR3 sequence reads: CASSLELQRAYNEQFF. In DNA, the CDR3 is TGCGCCAGCAGCTTGGAACTACAGCGGGCTTACAATGAGCAGTTCTTC. The full variable domain, with the rest looked up from reference TRBV5-1 and TRBJ2-1, is KAGVTQTPRYLIKTRGQQVTLSCSPISGHRSVSWYQQTPGQGLQFLFEYFSETQRNKGNFPGRFSGRQFSNSRSEMNVSTLELGDSALYLCASSLELQRAYNEQFFGPGTRLTVL.

This clonotype was seen once. The rearrangement links TRBV6-1 to TRBJ2-7; 7 bases fit TRBD1. CDR1 is MNHNS and CDR2 is SASEGT in the germline V gene. Losses at the gene ends were 6 bases for V and 3 bases for J; bases not matched to a gene: 17. The CDR3 is 17 amino acids. CDR3 loop: CASSSRPGQVMVYEQYF. The CDR3 DNA reads as TGTGCCAGCAGCTCCCGACCCGGACAGGTAATGGTCTACGAGCAGTACTTC.

Concerning this clonotype: A much larger clone sits a single nucleotide away, making a read error possible. The chain couples TRBV11-2 to TRBJ2-5; D may be TRBD1 or TRBD2 (5 bases each). CDR3 length: 14 amino acids. Between the trimmed V and J ends, which lost 5 bases and 5 bases, there was a span of 15 bases. CDR1 is SGHAT, CDR2 FQNNGV, per germline. CDR3 DNA sequence: TGTGCCAGCAGCCGCATGACAGCGGTGGAGACCCAGTACTTC. Translated, it gives CASSRMTAVETQYF.

This clonotype turned up a few times. The V call is TRBV10-3, the J call TRBJ1-5; 9 positions agree with TRBD1. Trimming at V came to 6 bases and at J to 3 bases, leaving 3 bases not matched to a gene. The CDR3 is 14 amino acids. Germline V gives CDR1 ENHRY, CDR2 SYGVKD. The CDR3 loop is CAISTGGLNQPQHF. The DNA for the CDR3 is TGTGCCATCAGCACAGGGGGCCTCAATCAGCCCCAGCATTTT.